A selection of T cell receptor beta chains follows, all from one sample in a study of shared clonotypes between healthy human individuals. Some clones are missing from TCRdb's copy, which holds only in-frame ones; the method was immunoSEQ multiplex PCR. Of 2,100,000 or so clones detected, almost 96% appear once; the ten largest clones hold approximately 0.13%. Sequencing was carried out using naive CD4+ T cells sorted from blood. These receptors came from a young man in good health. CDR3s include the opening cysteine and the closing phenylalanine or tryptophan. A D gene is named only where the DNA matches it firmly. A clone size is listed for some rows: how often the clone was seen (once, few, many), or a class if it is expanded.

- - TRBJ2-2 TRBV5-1 CASSSQTFGELFF TGCGCCAGCAGCTCACAGACGTTCGGGGAGCTGTTTTTT
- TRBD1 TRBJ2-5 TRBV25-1 CASSEPTGVLEETQYF TGTGCCAGCAGTGAGCCCACAGGGGTGCTTGAAGAGACCCAGTACTTC
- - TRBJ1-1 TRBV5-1 CASSQNRVENTEAFF TGCGCCAGCAGCCAGAACAGGGTGGAGAACACTGAAGCTTTCTTT
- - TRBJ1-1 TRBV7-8 CASSPQPQTEAFF TGTGCCAGCAGCCCCCAGCCGCAGACTGAAGCTTTCTTT
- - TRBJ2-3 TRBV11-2 CASSLGPRLTDTQYF TGTGCCAGCAGCTTAGGACCACGATTAACAGATACGCAGTATTTT
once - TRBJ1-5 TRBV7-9 CASSLGFNQPQHF TGTGCCAGCAGCTTAGGCTTTAATCAGCCCCAGCATTTT
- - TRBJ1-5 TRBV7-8 CASSLVDQPQHF TGTGCCAGCAGCTTAGTGGATCAGCCCCAGCATTTT
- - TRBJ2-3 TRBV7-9 CASSFGTEKDTQYF TGTGCCAGCAGCTTTGGGACCGAGAAAGATACGCAGTATTTT
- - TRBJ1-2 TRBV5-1 CASSTQVPGADGYTF TGCGCCAGCAGCACCCAAGTCCCAGGCGCCGATGGCTACACCTTC
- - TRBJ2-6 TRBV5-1 CASSFQGSGANVLTF TGCGCCAGCAGCTTTCAGGGGTCTGGGGCCAACGTCCTGACTTTC
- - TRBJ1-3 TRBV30 CAWSSTGPAGNTIYF TGTGCCTGGAGTTCGACCGGGCCGGCTGGAAACACCATATATTTT
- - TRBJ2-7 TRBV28 CASSLDKSYEQYF TGTGCCAGCAGCTTGGACAAGAGCTACGAGCAGTACTTC
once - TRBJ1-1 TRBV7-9 CASSFQLMNTEAFF TGTGCCAGCAGCTTCCAACTTATGAACACTGAAGCTTTCTTT
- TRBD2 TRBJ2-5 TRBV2 CASSEARSGETQYF TGTGCCAGCAGTGAAGCGCGTAGCGGGGAGACCCAGTACTTC
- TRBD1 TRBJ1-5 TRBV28 CASSLGDRAQPQHF TGTGCCAGCAGTTTGGGGGACAGGGCCCAGCCCCAGCATTTT
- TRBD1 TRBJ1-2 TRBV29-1 CSVVTGVGYTF TGCAGCGTTGTAACAGGGGTAGGCTACACCTTC